The 24 T cell receptor beta chains reported below all come from one sample, sequenced in a study of control samples from healthy donors and cancer patients. Generated by immunoSEQ multiplex PCR, the TCRdb table keeps only in-frame clones and is missing some. The data contain tens of thousands of clones, around 85% of them seen just once; the ten biggest clones take up approximately 20%. Sequenced input: blood. The origin of the receptors is a man aged 25 to 45 in good health.

V gene TRBV27 combines with J gene TRBJ1-1, with D possibly TRBD1 on 6 matching bases. Trimming cost V 4 bases and J 0 bases, with 18 bases left between them. CDR1 and CDR2 from the germline V gene are MNHEY and SMNVEV (reference sequence). CDR3 length equals 17 residues. CDR3 DNA: TGTGCCAGCAGTTCACAGGGCAGAGGGGCCATGAACACTGAAGCTTTCTTT. Amino acids: CASSSQGRGAMNTEAFF.

The rearrangement joins TRBV2 to TRBJ1-1; possible D gene TRBD1, 6 bases. Germline CDR1 and CDR2: SNHLY and FYNNEI. The CDR3 has 13 residues. V was pared by 4 bases and J by 7 bases, with 13 bases between. The DNA for the CDR3 is TGTGCCAGCAGTGGGACAGTTTGGGGTGAAGCTTTCTTT. Protein sequence: CASSGTVWGEAFF.

The genes are TRBV24-1 and TRBJ2-7; 9 nucleotides line up with TRBD1. CDR1 is KGHDR, CDR2 SFDVKD, per germline. The ends lost 4 bases at V and 2 bases at J; junction bases unmatched: 8. The CDR3 runs to 16 residues. As DNA, the CDR3 is TGTGCCACCAGTGACCCCGGGACAGGGATTCCCTACGAGCAGTACTTC. This sequence encodes CATSDPGTGIPYEQYF.

The chain combines TRBV7-9 with TRBJ1-5; TRBD1 might be the D (6 bases). CDR1 is SEHNR, CDR2 FQNEAQ, per germline (reference sequence). V shed 4 bases and J shed 5 bases, with 6 bases lying between them. The CDR3 has 12 amino acids. The CDR3 sequence is CASSSGDQPQHF. CDR3 sequence (DNA): TGTGCCAGCAGCTCAGGGGATCAGCCCCAGCATTTT.

This rearrangement joins TRBV5-1 to TRBJ2-3, with 7 positions matching TRBD2. V was pared by 3 bases and J by 2 bases, with 12 bases of the junction left unmatched. Looked up from germline, CDR1 is SGHRS and CDR2 is YFSETQ. The CDR3 has 17 residues. The CDR3 region has the DNA TGCGCCAGCAGCTGGGGACTTGGCCGGGGGGACACAGATACGCAGTATTTT. Its protein is CASSWGLGRGDTDTQYF.

This clone was seen more than once but under ten times. The chain employs TRBV7-8 and TRBJ1-2, with D possibly being TRBD1 (6 bases). Germline V gene sequence: CDR1 SGHVS, CDR2 FQNEAQ. CDR3 size: 14 residues. V lost 5 bases and J 4 bases, leaving 14 bases between the germline ends. CDR3 amino acids: CASSHRDSSYGYTF. In nucleotides, the CDR3 is TGTGCCAGCAGCCACAGGGATAGTAGCTATGGCTACACCTTC.

The chain couples TRBV15 to TRBJ1-1, with D unresolved. Germline assignment: CDR1 LNHNV and CDR2 YYDKDF (reference sequence). The germline V and J ends were trimmed by 0 bases and 1 base, with 3 bases remaining between them. The CDR3 contains 13 residues. CDR3 coding DNA: TGTGCCACCAGCAGAGACCCGAACACTGAAGCTTTCTTT. The encoded protein is CATSRDPNTEAFF.

The chain recombines TRBV20-1 with TRBJ2-7; 7 bases are a match to TRBD1. This CDR3 comprises 13 residues. CDR1 and CDR2 from the germline V gene are DFQATT and SNEGSKA (reference sequence). After removal of 3 bases from V and 7 bases from J, the junction contained 9 bases not matched to a gene. The CDR3 sequence is CSASFEGGGEQYF. CDR3 nucleotide sequence: TGCAGTGCTAGTTTTGAAGGGGGCGGGGAGCAGTACTTC.

This clone appeared once. The rearrangement joins TRBV7-2 to TRBJ1-2, with 8 bases fitting TRBD1. The CDR3 is 15 amino acids. J lost 4 bases, V lost 5 bases, and 9 bases had no gene match. Germline V gene data show CDR1 as SGHTA and CDR2 as FQGNSA. In DNA, the CDR3 is TGTGCCAGCAGCCCATCGGGACAGGCGATCTATGGCTACACCTTC. This encodes CASSPSGQAIYGYTF. Full variable domain (outside the CDR3, taken from reference TRBV7-2 and TRBJ1-2): GAGVSQSPSNKVTEKGKDVELRCDPISGHTALYWYRQSLGQGLEFLIYFQGNSAPDKSGLPSDRFSAERTGGSVSTLTIQRTQQEDSAVYLCASSPSGQAIYGYTFGSGTRLTVV.

V gene TRBV7-9 combines with J gene TRBJ1-2; no clear D. With 1 base removed from V and 0 bases from J, the gap between germline ends came to 9 bases. Germline loops: CDR1 SEHNR, CDR2 FQNEAQ (reference sequence). This CDR3 has 15 residues. CDR3 amino acids: CASSLVGGANYGYTF. CDR3 DNA: TGTGCCAGCAGCTTAGTCGGTGGAGCTAACTATGGCTACACCTTC.

This chain joins TRBV7-8 and TRBJ2-7; no clear D gene. CDR3 length: 14 residues. In germline, CDR1 is SGHVS, CDR2 FQNEAQ. The ends were cut back, 1 base at V and 2 bases at J, with 9 bases in the middle. The CDR3 here is CASSLEGGTYEQYF. The CDR3 nucleotides read TGTGCCAGCAGCTTAGAGGGCGGTACCTACGAGCAGTACTTC.

V gene TRBV28 combines with J gene TRBJ1-1; 10 bases are a match to TRBD1. Germline V CDR1 and CDR2: MDHEN, SYDVKM. V gave up 5 bases and J gave up 5 bases; unmatched junction bases: 8. The CDR3 contains 15 residues. The CDR3, as DNA: TGTGCCAGCAGTGGAAGACAGGGGGCGCGAACTGAAGCTTTCTTT. This encodes CASSGRQGARTEAFF.

This chain connects TRBV7-3 to TRBJ1-1, with 7 bases fitting TRBD1. The V gene's germline CDR1 is SGHTA and CDR2 FQGTGA. This CDR3 is built from 16 residues. V lost 1 base and J lost 2; bases outside the gene matches: 7. The CDR3 region is CASSLSPGTANTEAFF. CDR3 DNA sequence: TGTGCCAGCAGCTTAAGCCCCGGGACAGCTAACACTGAAGCTTTCTTT.

The J gene is TRBJ2-7, the V gene TRBV2; D might be TRBD1 (6 bases). The CDR3 sequence is 11 residues long. V was trimmed by 8 bases and J by 3 bases, leaving 8 bases between them. In germline, CDR1 is SNHLY, CDR2 FYNNEI. In nucleotides, the CDR3 is TGTGCCAGCGGACAGTACTACGAGCAGTACTTC. Its protein is CASGQYYEQYF.

The J gene is TRBJ2-5, the V gene TRBV10-3; tentatively, D is TRBD1 or TRBD2 (5 bases each). Trimming cost V 11 bases and J 1 base, with 17 bases left between them. CDR1 and CDR2 (germline): ENHRY, SYGVKD. The CDR3 is made up of 14 amino acids. CDR3 amino acids: CAVSGPLVQETQYF. CDR3 sequence (DNA): TGTGCCGTGTCGGGACCGCTGGTCCAAGAGACCCAGTACTTC.

This chain links TRBV10-2 with TRBJ2-2, with D perhaps TRBD2 (7 bases). CDR1 and CDR2 (germline): WSHSY, SAAADI. Trimming shortened V by 5 bases and J by 6 bases, and 19 bases separated the two germline ends. The CDR3 is 16 amino acids. CDR3 in amino acids: CASSPVGGQGPGELFF. In DNA, the CDR3 is TGCGCCAGCAGTCCCGTCGGGGGGCAAGGCCCCGGGGAGCTGTTTTTT.

This clone was detected once. The chain carries TRBV18 and TRBJ2-5; a possible D gene is TRBD2 (5 bases). The CDR3 covers 13 residues. The germline V and J ends were trimmed by 3 bases and 3 bases, with 8 bases remaining between them. Germline V gives CDR1 KGHSH, CDR2 LQKENI. The CDR3 loop is CASSPGLEETQYF. Written as DNA, the CDR3 is TGTGCCAGCTCACCTGGACTGGAAGAGACCCAGTACTTC.

About this clone itself: The sample has other DNA sequences that encode this CDR3 too. The chain employs TRBV14 and TRBJ2-2, with D hard to call. V was cut by 0 bases and J by 0 bases, with 11 bases left in between. There are 17 residues in the CDR3. CDR1 is SGHDN, CDR2 FVKESK, per germline. The CDR3 region has the DNA TGTGCCAGCAGCCAAGATGGGGTGATTGCGAACACCGGGGAGCTGTTTTTT. Its protein product is CASSQDGVIANTGELFF.

The chain is built from TRBV5-1 and TRBJ1-2; weak D call: TRBD1 (5 bases). The CDR3 length is 12 residues. Germline V gives CDR1 SGHRS, CDR2 YFSETQ. Trimming left V 3 bases short and J 7 bases short, with 10 bases between. The CDR3 bases are TGCGCCAGCAGCTGGGACGCCGGTGGCTACACCTTC. The encoded protein is CASSWDAGGYTF.

This chain uses TRBV18 with TRBJ2-7, with unresolved D. V was trimmed by 3 bases and J by 6 bases, leaving 12 bases between them. CDR1 and CDR2 from the germline V gene are KGHSH and LQKENI. The CDR3 runs 13 residues. CDR3 amino acids: CASSPGSVFEQYF. The CDR3 coding sequence is TGTGCCAGCTCACCGGGCTCAGTGTTCGAGCAGTACTTC.

The chain carries TRBV11-2 and TRBJ1-3, with 10 nucleotides matching TRBD1. The CDR3 runs 15 residues. Germline values: CDR1 SGHAT, CDR2 FQNNGV. Trimming cost V 3 bases and J 3 bases; bases outside gene matches: 2. The CDR3 DNA reads as TGTGCCAGCAGCTTGACAGGGGGCATTGGAAACACCATATATTTT. Translated, it gives CASSLTGGIGNTIYF. Variable domain in full (rest from reference TRBV11-2 and TRBJ1-3): EAGVAQSPRYKIIEKRQSVAFWCNPISGHATLYWYQQILGQGPKLLIQFQNNGVVDDSQLPKDRFSAERLKGVDSTLKIQPAKLEDSAVYLCASSLTGGIGNTIYFGEGSWLTVV.

The rearrangement uses TRBV5-1 and TRBJ2-7, with a tentative D call TRBD1 (6 bases). Germline loops: CDR1 SGHRS, CDR2 YFSETQ. V was shortened by 1 base and J by 1 base, with 9 bases between the two germline ends. The CDR3 runs to 14 residues. The CDR3, as DNA: TGCGCCAGCAGCTTGATGAGGGGGTCCTACGAGCAGTACTTC. Translating gives CASSLMRGSYEQYF.

The chain combines TRBV19 with TRBJ2-2, with 11 positions matching TRBD1. V lost 1 base and J lost 6; bases outside the gene matches: 4. Germline assignment: CDR1 LNHDA and CDR2 SQIVND (reference sequence). The CDR3 runs to 16 residues. This CDR3 is CASSIGTGGNAGELFF. CDR3 bases: TGTGCCAGTAGTATAGGGACAGGGGGCAATGCCGGGGAGCTGTTTTTT.

This rearrangement joins TRBV11-1 to TRBJ1-2; D call uncertain. The CDR3 has 13 residues. Trimming shortened V by 5 bases and J by 1 base, and 8 bases separated the two germline ends. CDR1 and CDR2 (germline): SGHAT, FQDESV (reference sequence). Here the CDR3 DNA reads TGTGCCAGCAGCCCAGACATTAACTATGGCTACACCTTC. Translating it yields CASSPDINYGYTF.